The 5 T cell receptor beta chains reported below all come from one sample, sequenced in a study of blood T cell repertoires in COVID-19. Measured with immunoSEQ multiplex PCR; TCRdb has only the in-frame clones, and not every one. The sample gives approximately 330,000 clones, over 80% of which show up once; around 10% is in the top ten. The sequenced sample consisted of peripheral blood. All receptors derive from a man aged 25 to 45 with COVID-19, enrolled during active disease.

The chain joins TRBV5-1 to TRBJ2-5; 15 nucleotides match TRBD2. This CDR3 is 16 amino acids long. Germline lookup yields CDR1 SGHRS and CDR2 YFSETQ. The J segment lost 4 bases and the V segment lost 4 bases, leaving 5 bases of the junction unmatched. The CDR3 DNA reads TGCGCCAGCAGCCAGGGACTAGCGGGGGGCGGAGAGACCCAGTACTTC. Residues: CASSQGLAGGGETQYF.

The chain has TRBV12-5 and TRBJ2-3, with 8 positions matching TRBD1. CDR1 and CDR2 from the germline V gene are LGHNT and FRNRAP. V was clipped by 5 bases and J by 3 bases; unmatched bases: 16. The CDR3 is 18 amino acids. In DNA, the CDR3 is TGTGCTAGTGGTGGGGATGACCTTGGACAGGGTTGGACAGATACGCAGTATTTT. Translation: CASGGDDLGQGWTDTQYF.

This clone appeared a few times. The chain is built from TRBV30 and TRBJ1-5; 12 nucleotides line up with TRBD1. The V gene end was trimmed by 4 bases and the J gene end by 7 bases; junction bases not matched to a gene: 5. CDR3 length: 14 amino acids. Germline CDR1 reads GTSNPN; CDR2 reads SVGIG (reference sequence). As DNA, the CDR3 is TGTGCCTGGAAGGGCGGGACAGGGGGCCAGCCCCAGCATTTT. Translating it yields CAWKGGTGGQPQHF. Filled out from reference TRBV30 and TRBJ1-5, the complete variable domain reads SQTIHQWPATLVQPVGSPLSLECTVEGTSNPNLYWYRQAAGRGLQLLFYSVGIGQISSEVPQNLSASRPQDRQFILSSKKLLLSDSGFYLCAWKGGTGGQPQHFGDGTRLSIL.

The chain has TRBV7-3 and TRBJ2-3; the D gene is possibly TRBD2 (6 bases). CDR3 length equals 15 residues. Looked up from germline, CDR1 is SGHTA and CDR2 is FQGTGA. Trimming took 4 bases from V and 1 from J, leaving 12 bases between them. CDR3 in amino acids: CASSSKGLRTDTQYF. Written as DNA, the CDR3 is TGTGCCAGCAGCTCGAAGGGACTCCGCACAGATACGCAGTATTTT.

V usage is TRBV5-1 and J usage is TRBJ1-1, with TRBD1 as a possible D gene (6 bases). The CDR3 contains 14 residues. In germline, CDR1 is SGHRS, CDR2 YFSETQ. V lost 5 bases to trimming and J lost 1 base, with 12 bases between them. The CDR3 is CASRLIQGNTEAFF. The DNA of the CDR3 is TGCGCCAGCAGACTAATACAGGGGAACACTGAAGCTTTCTTT.